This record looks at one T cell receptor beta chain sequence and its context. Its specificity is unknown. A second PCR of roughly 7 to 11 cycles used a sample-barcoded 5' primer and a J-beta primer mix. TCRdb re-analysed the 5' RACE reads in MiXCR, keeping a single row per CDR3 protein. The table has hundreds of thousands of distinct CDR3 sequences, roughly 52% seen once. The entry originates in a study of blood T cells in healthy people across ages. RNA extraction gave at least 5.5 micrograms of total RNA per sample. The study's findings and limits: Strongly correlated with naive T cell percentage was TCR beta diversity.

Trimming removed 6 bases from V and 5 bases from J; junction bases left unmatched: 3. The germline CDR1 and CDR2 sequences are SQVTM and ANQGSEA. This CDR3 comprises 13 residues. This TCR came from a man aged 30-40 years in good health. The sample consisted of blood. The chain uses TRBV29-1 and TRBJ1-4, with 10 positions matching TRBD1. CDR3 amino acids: CSVQTGGNEKLFF. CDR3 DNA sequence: TGCAGCGTCCAGACAGGGGGCAATGAAAAACTGTTTTTT.